This TCR beta chain stems from a study of T-cell reconstitution after alpha-beta-depleted transplantation in children. For TCRbeta, the library was prepared with unique molecular identifiers. In TCRdb, the PCR reads were re-called with MiXCR into one record per CDR3 protein. The repertoire holds 300,000 to 400,000 distinct CDR3 sequences, with 13% as singletons. Per germline, CDR1 DFQATT and CDR2 SNEGSKA (reference sequence). The J segment lost 1 base and the V segment lost 6 bases, leaving 7 bases of the junction unmatched. The CDR3 covers 15 residues. The clonotype originates from a human donor who donated a stem cell graft to a child with Fanconi anemia. This material consisted of PBMCs, taken from the stem cell graft. The chain carries TRBV20-1 and TRBJ2-2; 8 nucleotides line up with TRBD2. CDR3 in amino acids: CSAPPLAGNTGELFF. In DNA, the CDR3 is TGCAGTGCGCCACCCCTAGCGGGGAACACCGGGGAGCTGTTTTTT.